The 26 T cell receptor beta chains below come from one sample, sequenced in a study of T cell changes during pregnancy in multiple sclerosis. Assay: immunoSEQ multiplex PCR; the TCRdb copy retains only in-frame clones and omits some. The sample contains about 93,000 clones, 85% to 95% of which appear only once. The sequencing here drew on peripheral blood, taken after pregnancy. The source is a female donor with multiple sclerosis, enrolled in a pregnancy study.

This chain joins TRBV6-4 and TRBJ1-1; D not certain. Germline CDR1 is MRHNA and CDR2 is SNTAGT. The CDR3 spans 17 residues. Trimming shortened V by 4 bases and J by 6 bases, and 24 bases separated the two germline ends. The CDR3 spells CASSVEGIGLSFSEAFF. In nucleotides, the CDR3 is TGTGCCAGCAGTGTTGAGGGCATTGGTTTATCGTTCTCTGAAGCTTTCTTT.

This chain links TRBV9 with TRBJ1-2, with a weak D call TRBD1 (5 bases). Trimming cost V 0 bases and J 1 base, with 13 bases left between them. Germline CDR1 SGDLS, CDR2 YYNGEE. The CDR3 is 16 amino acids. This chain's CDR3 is CASSVASPGDNYGYTF. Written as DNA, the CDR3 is TGTGCCAGCAGCGTAGCCTCCCCGGGGGATAACTATGGCTACACCTTC.

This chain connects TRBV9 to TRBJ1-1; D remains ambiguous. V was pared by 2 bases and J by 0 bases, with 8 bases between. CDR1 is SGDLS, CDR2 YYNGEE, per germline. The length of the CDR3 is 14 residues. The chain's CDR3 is CASSVGVMNTEAFF. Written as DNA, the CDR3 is TGTGCCAGCAGCGTGGGAGTGATGAACACTGAAGCTTTCTTT. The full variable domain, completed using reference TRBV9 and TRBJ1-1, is DSGVTQTPKHLITATGQRVTLRCSPRSGDLSVYWYQQSLDQGLQFLIQYYNGEERAKGNILERFSAQQFPDLHSELNLSSLELGDSALYFCASSVGVMNTEAFFGQGTRLTVV.

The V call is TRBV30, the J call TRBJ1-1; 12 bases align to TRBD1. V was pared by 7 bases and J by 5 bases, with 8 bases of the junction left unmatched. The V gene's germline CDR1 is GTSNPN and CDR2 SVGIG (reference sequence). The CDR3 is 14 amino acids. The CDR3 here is CASARDRGRTEAFF. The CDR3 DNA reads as TGTGCCTCAGCAAGGGACAGGGGGCGGACTGAAGCTTTCTTT.

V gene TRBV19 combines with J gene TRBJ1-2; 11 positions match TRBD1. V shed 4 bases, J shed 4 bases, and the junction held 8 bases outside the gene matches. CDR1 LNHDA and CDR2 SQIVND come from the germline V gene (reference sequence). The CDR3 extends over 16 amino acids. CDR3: CASSTGQGAQSYGYTF. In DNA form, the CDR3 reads TGTGCCAGTAGTACCGGACAGGGGGCGCAATCCTATGGCTACACCTTC.

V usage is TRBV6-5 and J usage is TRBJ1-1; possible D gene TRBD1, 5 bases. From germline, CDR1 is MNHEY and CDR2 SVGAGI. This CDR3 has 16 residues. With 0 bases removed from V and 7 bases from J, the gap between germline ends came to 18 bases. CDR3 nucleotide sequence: TGTGCCAGCAGTTACTCGGGACTCGGGTCGGGCTTTGAAGCTTTCTTT. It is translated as CASSYSGLGSGFEAFF.

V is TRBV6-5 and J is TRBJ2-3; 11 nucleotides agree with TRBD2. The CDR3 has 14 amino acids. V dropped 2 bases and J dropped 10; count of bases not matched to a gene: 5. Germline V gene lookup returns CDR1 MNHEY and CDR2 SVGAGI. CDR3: CASSYATSGIPQYF. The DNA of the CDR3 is TGTGCCAGCAGTTACGCGACTAGCGGGATTCCGCAGTATTTT.

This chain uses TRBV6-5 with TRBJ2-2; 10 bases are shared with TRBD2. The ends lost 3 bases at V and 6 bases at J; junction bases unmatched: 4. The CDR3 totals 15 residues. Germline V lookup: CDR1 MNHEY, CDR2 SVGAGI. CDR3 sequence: CASSYSGRRAGELFF. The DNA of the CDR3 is TGTGCCAGCAGTTATAGCGGGAGGAGGGCCGGGGAGCTGTTTTTT.

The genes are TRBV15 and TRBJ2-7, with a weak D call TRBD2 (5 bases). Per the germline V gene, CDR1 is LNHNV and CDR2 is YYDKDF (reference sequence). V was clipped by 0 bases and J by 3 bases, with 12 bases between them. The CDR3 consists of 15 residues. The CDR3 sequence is CATSREGGGYYEQYF. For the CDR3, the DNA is TGTGCCACCAGCAGAGAGGGTGGAGGCTACTACGAGCAGTACTTC.

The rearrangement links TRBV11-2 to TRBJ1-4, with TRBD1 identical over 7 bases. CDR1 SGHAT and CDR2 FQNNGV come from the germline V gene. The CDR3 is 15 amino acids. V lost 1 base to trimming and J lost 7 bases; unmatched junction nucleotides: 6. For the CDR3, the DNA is TGTGCCAGCAGCTTAGTCAGGGGGTCTTTTGAAAAACTGTTTTTT. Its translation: CASSLVRGSFEKLFF.

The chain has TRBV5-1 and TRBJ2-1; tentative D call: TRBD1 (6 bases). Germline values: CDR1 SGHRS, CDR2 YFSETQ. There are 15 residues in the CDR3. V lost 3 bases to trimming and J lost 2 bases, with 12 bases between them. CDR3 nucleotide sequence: TGCGCCAGCAGCTCTCAAGGGGACACCTACAATGAGCAGTTCTTC. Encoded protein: CASSSQGDTYNEQFF.

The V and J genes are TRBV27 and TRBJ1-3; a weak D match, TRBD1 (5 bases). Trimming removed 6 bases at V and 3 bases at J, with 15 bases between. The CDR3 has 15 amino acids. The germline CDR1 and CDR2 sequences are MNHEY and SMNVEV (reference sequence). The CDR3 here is CASSLTGGDGNTIYF. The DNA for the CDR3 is TGTGCCAGCAGCCTAACTGGGGGGGATGGAAACACCATATATTTT.

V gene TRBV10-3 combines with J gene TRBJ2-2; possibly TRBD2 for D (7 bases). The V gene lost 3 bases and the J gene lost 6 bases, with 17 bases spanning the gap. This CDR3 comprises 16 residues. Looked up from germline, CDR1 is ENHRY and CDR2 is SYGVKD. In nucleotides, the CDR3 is TGTGCCATCAGTGATACCGGGGGGCGTGAGGCCGGGGAGCTGTTTTTT. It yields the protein CAISDTGGREAGELFF.

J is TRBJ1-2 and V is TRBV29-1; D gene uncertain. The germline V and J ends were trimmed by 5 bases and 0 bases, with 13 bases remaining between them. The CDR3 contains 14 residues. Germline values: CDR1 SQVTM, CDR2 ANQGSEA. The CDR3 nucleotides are TGCAGCGTTCTCCGGGAATGGGCTAACTATGGCTACACCTTC. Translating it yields CSVLREWANYGYTF.

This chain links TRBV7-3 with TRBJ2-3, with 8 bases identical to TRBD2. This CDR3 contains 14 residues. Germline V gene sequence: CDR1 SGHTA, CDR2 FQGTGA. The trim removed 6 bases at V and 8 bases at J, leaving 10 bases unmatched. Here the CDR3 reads CASSAGGGPGTQYF. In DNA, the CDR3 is TGTGCCAGCAGTGCCGGGGGGGGCCCGGGTACGCAGTATTTT.

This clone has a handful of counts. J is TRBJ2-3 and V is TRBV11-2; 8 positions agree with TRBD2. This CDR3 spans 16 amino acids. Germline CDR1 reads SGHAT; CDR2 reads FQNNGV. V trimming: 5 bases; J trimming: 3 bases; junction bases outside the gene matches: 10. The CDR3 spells CASSKGLDSETDTQYF. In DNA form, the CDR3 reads TGTGCCAGCAGCAAGGGACTAGATAGTGAAACAGATACGCAGTATTTT. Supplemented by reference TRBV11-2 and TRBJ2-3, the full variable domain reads EAGVAQSPRYKIIEKRQSVAFWCNPISGHATLYWYQQILGQGPKLLIQFQNNGVVDDSQLPKDRFSAERLKGVDSTLKIQPAKLEDSAVYLCASSKGLDSETDTQYFGPGTRLTVL.

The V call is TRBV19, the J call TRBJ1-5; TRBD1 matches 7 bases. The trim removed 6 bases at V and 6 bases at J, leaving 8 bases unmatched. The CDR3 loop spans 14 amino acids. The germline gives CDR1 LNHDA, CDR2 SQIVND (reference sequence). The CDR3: CASSSTGSTQPQHF. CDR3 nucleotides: TGTGCCAGTAGCTCGACAGGGTCAACTCAGCCCCAGCATTTT.

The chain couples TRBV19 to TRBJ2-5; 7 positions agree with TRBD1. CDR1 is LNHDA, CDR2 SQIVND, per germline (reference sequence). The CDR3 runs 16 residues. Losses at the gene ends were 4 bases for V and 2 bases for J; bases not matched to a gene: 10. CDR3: CASSTWGDREQETQYF. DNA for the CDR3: TGTGCCAGTAGTACCTGGGGCGACAGGGAGCAAGAGACCCAGTACTTC. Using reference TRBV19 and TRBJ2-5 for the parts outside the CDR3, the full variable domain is DGGITQSPKYLFRKEGQNVTLSCEQNLNHDAMYWYRQDPGQGLRLIYYSQIVNDFQKGDIAEGYSVSREKKESFPLTVTSAQKNPTAFYLCASSTWGDREQETQYFGPGTRLLVL.

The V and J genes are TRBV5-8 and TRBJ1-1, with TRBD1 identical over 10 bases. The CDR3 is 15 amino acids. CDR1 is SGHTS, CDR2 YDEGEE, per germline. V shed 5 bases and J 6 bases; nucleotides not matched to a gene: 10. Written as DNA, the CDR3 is TGTGCCAGCAGGTATCCGGGACAGGGGCCGGCTGAAGCTTTCTTT. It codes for CASRYPGQGPAEAFF. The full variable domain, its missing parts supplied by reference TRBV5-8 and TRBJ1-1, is EAGVTQSPTHLIKTRGQQATLRCSPISGHTSVYWYQQALGLGLQFLLWYDEGEERNRGNFPPRFSGRQFPNYSSELNVNALELEDSALYLCASRYPGQGPAEAFFGQGTRLTVV.

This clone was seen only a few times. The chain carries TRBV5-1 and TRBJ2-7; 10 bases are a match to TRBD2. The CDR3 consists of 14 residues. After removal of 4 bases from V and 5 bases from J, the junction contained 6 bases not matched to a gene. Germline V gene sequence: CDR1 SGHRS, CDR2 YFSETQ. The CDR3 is CASSAGTSVDEQYF. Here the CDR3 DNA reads TGCGCCAGCAGCGCCGGGACTAGCGTCGACGAGCAGTACTTC. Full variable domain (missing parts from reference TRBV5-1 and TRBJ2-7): KAGVTQTPRYLIKTRGQQVTLSCSPISGHRSVSWYQQTPGQGLQFLFEYFSETQRNKGNFPGRFSGRQFSNSRSEMNVSTLELGDSALYLCASSAGTSVDEQYFGPGTRLTVT.

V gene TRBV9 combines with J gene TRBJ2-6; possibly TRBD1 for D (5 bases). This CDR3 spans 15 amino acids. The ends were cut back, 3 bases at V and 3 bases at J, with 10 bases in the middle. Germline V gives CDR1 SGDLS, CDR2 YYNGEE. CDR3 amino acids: CASSAQGVGANVLTF. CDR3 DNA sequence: TGTGCCAGCAGCGCCCAGGGTGTTGGGGCCAACGTCCTGACTTTC.

The CDR3 nucleotides read TGTGCCAAGAGCCCCTTTCAACTGGACAGAGTCTCTGGAAACACCATATATTTT. This translates into CAKSPFQLDRVSGNTIYF. The chain carries TRBV5-3 and TRBJ1-3; TRBD1 might be the D (6 bases). TRBV5-3 is an ORF; its function is uncertain. The V end was cut by 9 bases, the J end by 0 bases, with 25 bases between. The CDR3 totals 18 residues.

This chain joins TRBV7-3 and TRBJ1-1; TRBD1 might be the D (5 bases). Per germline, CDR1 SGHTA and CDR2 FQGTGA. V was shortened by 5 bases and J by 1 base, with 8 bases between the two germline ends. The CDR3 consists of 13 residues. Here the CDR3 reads CASSLTGNTEAFF. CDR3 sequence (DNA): TGTGCCAGCAGCCTCACAGGGAACACTGAAGCTTTCTTT. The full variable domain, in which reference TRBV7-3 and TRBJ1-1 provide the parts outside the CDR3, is GAGVSQTPSNKVTEKGKYVELRCDPISGHTALYWYRQSLGQGPEFLIYFQGTGAADDSGLPNDRFFAVRPEGSVSTLKIQRTERGDSAVYLCASSLTGNTEAFFGQGTRLTVV.

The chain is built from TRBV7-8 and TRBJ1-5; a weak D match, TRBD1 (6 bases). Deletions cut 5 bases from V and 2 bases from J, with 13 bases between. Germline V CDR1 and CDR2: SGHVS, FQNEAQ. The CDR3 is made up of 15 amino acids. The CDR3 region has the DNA TGTGCCAGCAGCCTGAACAGGGTTGGCAATCAGCCCCAGCATTTT. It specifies CASSLNRVGNQPQHF.

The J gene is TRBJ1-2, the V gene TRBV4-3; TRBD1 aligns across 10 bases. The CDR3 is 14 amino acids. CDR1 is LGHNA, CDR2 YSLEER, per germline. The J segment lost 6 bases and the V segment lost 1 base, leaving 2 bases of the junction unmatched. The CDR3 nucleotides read TGCGCCAGCAGCCAAGGGGACAGGGGAGATGGCTACACCTTC. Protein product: CASSQGDRGDGYTF.

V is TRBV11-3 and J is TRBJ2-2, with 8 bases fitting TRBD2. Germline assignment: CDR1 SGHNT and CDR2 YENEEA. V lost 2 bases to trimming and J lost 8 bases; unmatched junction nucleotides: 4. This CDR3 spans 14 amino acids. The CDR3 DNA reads TGTGCCAGCAGCTTAAGCGGGAGCTTGGGGGAGCTGTTTTTT. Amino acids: CASSLSGSLGELFF.